This T cell receptor beta chain was identified in a study of T cell responses to AZD1222 COVID-19 vaccine. Study-level findings and limits: CD4 TCRs covered the whole spike, strongest at regions 160-218 and 743-854. Elevations in Spike-specific TCR breadth and depth followed administration of two AZD1222 doses. Reportedly, close to half of spike-specific TCRs are directed against unmutated variant regions. There were mostly white British donors and more females than males, and clonal diversity was possibly underestimated.

Regarding this clone: Its antigen remains unknown. The same CDR3 arises from other DNA sequences in this sample as well.

TCRdb's table, derived via immunoSEQ multiplex PCR, lists solely in-frame clones and lacks some. The sample yields 150,000 or so clones, around 90% seen once. CDR1 MNHEY and CDR2 SVGAGI come from the germline V gene. The CDR3 runs to 14 residues. Deletions cut 0 bases from V and 3 bases from J, with 6 bases between. V and J are TRBV6-5 and TRBJ1-5; D call uncertain. The material was peripheral blood, obtained on day 0 of AZD1222 vaccination. This receptor was identified in an adult in good health. In DNA form, the CDR3 reads TGTGCCAGCAGTTACTCAGGGTCCAATCAGCCCCAGCATTTT. Translation: CASSYSGSNQPQHF.